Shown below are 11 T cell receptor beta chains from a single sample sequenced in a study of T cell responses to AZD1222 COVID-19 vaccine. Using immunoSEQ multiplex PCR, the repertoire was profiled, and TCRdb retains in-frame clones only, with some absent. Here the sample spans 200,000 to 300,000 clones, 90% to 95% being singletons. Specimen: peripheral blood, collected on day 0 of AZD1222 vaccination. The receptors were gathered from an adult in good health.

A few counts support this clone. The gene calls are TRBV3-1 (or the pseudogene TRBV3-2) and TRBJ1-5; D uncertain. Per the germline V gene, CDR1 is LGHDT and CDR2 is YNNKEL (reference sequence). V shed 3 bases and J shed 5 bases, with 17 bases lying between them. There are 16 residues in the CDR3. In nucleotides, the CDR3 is TGTGCCAGCAGCCATGCCCCCGGGAGAGACTATCAGCCCCAGCATTTT. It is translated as CASSHAPGRDYQPQHF.

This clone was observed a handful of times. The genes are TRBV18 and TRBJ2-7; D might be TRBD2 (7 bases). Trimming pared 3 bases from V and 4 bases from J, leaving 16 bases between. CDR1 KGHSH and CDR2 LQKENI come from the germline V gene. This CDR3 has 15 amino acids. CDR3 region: CASSPRGGVRYEQYF. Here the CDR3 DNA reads TGTGCCAGCTCACCTAGGGGGGGAGTAAGGTACGAGCAGTACTTC. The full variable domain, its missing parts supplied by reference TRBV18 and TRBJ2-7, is NAGVMQNPRHLVRRRGQEARLRCSPMKGHSHVYWYRQLPEEGLKFMVYLQKENIIDESGMPKERFSAEFPKEGPSILRIQQVVRGDSAAYFCASSPRGGVRYEQYFGPGTRLTVT.

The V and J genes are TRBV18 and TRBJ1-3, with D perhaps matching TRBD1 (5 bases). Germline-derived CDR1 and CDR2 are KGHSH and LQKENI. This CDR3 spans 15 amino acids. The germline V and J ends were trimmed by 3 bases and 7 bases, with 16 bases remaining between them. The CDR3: CASSPGTGARNTIYF. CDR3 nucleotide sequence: TGTGCCAGCTCACCCGGGACGGGTGCTCGGAACACCATATATTTT.

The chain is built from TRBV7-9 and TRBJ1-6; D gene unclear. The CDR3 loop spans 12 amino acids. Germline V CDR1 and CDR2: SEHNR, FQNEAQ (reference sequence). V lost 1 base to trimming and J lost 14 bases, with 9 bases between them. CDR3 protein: CASSLDRQALHF. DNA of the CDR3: TGTGCCAGCAGCTTAGATCGGCAGGCCCTCCACTTT. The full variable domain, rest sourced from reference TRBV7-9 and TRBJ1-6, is DTGVSQNPRHKITKRGQNVTFRCDPISEHNRLYWYRQTLGQGPEFLTYFQNEAQLEKSRLLSDRFSAERPKGSFSTLEIQRTEQGDSAMYLCASSLDRQALHFGNGTRLTVT.

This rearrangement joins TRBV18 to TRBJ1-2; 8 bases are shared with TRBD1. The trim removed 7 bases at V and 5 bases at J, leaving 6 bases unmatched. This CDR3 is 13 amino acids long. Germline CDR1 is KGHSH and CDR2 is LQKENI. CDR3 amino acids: CASYEGQGYGYTF. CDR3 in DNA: TGTGCCAGCTATGAAGGACAGGGTTATGGCTACACCTTC. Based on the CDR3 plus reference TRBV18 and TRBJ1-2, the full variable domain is NAGVMQNPRHLVRRRGQEARLRCSPMKGHSHVYWYRQLPEEGLKFMVYLQKENIIDESGMPKERFSAEFPKEGPSILRIQQVVRGDSAAYFCASYEGQGYGYTFGSGTRLTVV.

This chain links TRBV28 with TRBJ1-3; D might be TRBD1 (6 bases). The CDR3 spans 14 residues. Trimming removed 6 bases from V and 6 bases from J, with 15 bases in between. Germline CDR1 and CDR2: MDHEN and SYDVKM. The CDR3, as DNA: TGTGCCAGCAGCCAGGTACAGGGATCAAACACCATATATTTT. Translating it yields CASSQVQGSNTIYF.

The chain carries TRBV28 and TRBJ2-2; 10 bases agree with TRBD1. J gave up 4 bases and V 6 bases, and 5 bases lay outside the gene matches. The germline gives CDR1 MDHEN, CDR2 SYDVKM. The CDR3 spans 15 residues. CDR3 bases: TGTGCCAGCAGGACCGGGACAGGGGTCACCGGGGAGCTGTTTTTT. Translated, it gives CASRTGTGVTGELFF.

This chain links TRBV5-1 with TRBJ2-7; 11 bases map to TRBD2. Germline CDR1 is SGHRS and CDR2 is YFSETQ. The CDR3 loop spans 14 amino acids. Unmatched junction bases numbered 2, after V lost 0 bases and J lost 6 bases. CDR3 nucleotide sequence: TGCGCCAGCAGCTTGGAACTAGCGGGGGCCGAGCAGTACTTC. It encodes CASSLELAGAEQYF.

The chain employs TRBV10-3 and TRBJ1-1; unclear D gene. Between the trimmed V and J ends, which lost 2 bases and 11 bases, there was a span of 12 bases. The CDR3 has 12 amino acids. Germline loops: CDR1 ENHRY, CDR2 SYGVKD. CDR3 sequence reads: CAISETGFLAFF. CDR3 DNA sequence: TGTGCCATCAGTGAGACGGGATTCTTGGCTTTCTTT.

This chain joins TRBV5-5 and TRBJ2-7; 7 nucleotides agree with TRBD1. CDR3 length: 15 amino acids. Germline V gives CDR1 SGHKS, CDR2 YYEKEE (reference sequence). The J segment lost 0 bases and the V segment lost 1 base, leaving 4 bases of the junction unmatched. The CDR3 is CASSLRDSFSYEQYF. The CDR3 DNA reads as TGTGCCAGCAGCTTGCGGGACAGTTTCTCCTACGAGCAGTACTTC.

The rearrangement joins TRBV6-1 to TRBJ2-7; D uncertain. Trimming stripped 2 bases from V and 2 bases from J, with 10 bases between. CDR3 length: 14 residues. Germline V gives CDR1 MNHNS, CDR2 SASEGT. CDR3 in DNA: TGTGCCAGCAGTGAATGGGTTCTTCCCTACGAGCAGTACTTC. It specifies CASSEWVLPYEQYF.